This T cell receptor (beta chain) was sequenced in a study of Graves' ophthalmopathy and Graves' hyperthyroidism. Study results and limitations: Most expanded thyroid clonotypes above 0.001 frequency also appeared in blood.

Concerning this clonotype: The antigen remains undetermined. Relative to the germline gene, one junction end is altered; a read error may explain this.

Hyperthyroidism was new, under 2 months, in patients aged 18 to 65. The CDR3 length is 12 residues. Beta-chain TCR CDR3 regions were amplified from RNA transcripts. First-round RT-PCR relied on HTBI primers, and a second-round multiplex PCR came next. A single record per CDR3 protein comes from TCRdb applying MiXCR to the multiplex PCR reads. This table has hundreds of thousands of distinct CDR3 sequences, 20% to 25% appearing once. Sequenced: peripheral blood. This TCR was recovered from a woman under 30 with stable Graves' hyperthyroidism. Some clones in this sample may be carry-over from other donors' samples. The chain carries TRBV12-3 or TRBV12-4 and TRBJ1-1; no clear D. This CDR3 is CGSNLADTEAFF. In nucleotides, the CDR3 is TGCGGCAGCAATTTGGCTGACACTGAAGCTTTCTTT.